This T cell receptor (beta chain) was captured by sequencing in a study of long-term antiretroviral therapy in people with HIV. General study points: ART adherence, viral resistance and therapy changes went unrecorded. Spans of CDR3 length were tighter for HIV repertoires than for controls. Clones that had undergone expansion before ART prevailed in the repertoire throughout all time points.

Survey-level resolution applied to immunoSEQ assay v3.0. Sequencing used immunoSEQ multiplex PCR; TCRdb keeps in-frame clones, though not all of them. The sample contains over 15,000 clones, almost 90% of which appear only once. The CDR3 length is 15 residues. The V end lost 2 bases, the J end lost 2 bases, and 11 bases lay between the germline ends. Germline CDR1 SGHVS, CDR2 FQNEAQ. The table lists this clone with a count of one. Its antigen remains unknown. The rearrangement links TRBV7-8 to TRBJ2-3, with D possibly matching TRBD2 (6 bases). The starting material was unsorted PBMCs, obtained more than 2.2 years before starting antiretroviral therapy. The clonotype originates from a woman between 25 and 40 years old with HIV. This CDR3 is CASSLRGGDTDTQYF. The CDR3 DNA reads TGTGCCAGCAGCTTACGGGGCGGGGACACAGATACGCAGTATTTT.